The TCR beta chain described here comes from a study of cytomegalovirus exposure and HLA in healthy donors. V lost 7 bases and J 0 bases, leaving 9 bases between the germline ends. Germline lookup yields CDR1 MDHEN and CDR2 SYDVKM. The CDR3 spans 13 residues. Amplification used 60 Vbeta primers and 13 Jbeta primers. Profiling relied on immunoSEQ multiplex PCR, and the TCRdb table lists in-frame clones only, not all of them. Its table lists about 33,000 clones. Sample: PBMCs. The TCR sequence derives from a man between 35 and 55 years old in good health and CMV-seronegative. The J gene is TRBJ1-1, the V gene TRBV28, with D hard to call. The CDR3 protein is CASNEILNTEAFF. In DNA, the CDR3 is TGTGCCAGCAATGAGATTCTGAACACTGAAGCTTTCTTT.